This T cell receptor beta chain was retrieved from a study of shared clonotypes between healthy human individuals. The study's findings and limits: Estimated richness values were generally larger in naive subsets than in memory subsets. Among donors, sharing of clonotypes was expected to be affected by sequencing depth. Rarefaction showed sorted-subset sequencing was incomplete despite large depth.

The junction had 4 bases not matched to a gene; V was cut back by 5 bases and J by 4 bases. The CDR3 sequence is 13 residues long. Germline V gene lookup returns CDR1 SGHVS and CDR2 FQNEAQ. The naive CD8 subset, CD45RO-negative cells positively selected for CCR7, excluded terminally differentiated effector memory CD45RA+ cells. Sequencing used immunoSEQ multiplex PCR; TCRdb keeps in-frame clones, though not all of them. The data hold around 1.9 million clones, with 93% observed a single time. Regarding this clone: Its antigen is unknown.

Specimen: naive CD8+ T cells from PBMCs. The genes are TRBV7-8 and TRBJ1-2; 7 bases match TRBD1. The origin of this receptor is a man between 18 and 29 years old in good health. Some clones in this sample may be carry-over from other donors' samples. This CDR3 reads CASSRGTVYGYTF. In DNA, the CDR3 is TGTGCCAGCAGCAGGGGGACAGTCTATGGCTACACCTTC.